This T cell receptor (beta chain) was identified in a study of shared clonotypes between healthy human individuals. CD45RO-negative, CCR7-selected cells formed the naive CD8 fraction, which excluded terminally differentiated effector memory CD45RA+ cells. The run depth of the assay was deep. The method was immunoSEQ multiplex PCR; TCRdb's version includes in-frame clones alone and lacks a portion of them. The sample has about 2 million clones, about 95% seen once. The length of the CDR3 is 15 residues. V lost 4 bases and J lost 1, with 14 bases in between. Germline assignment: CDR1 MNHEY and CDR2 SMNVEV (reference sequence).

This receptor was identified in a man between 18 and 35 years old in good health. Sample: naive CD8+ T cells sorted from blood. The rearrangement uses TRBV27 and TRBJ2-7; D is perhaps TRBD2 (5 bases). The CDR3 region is CASSWSGSESYEQYF. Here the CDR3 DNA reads TGTGCCAGCAGTTGGAGCGGCAGCGAGTCCTACGAGCAGTACTTC.